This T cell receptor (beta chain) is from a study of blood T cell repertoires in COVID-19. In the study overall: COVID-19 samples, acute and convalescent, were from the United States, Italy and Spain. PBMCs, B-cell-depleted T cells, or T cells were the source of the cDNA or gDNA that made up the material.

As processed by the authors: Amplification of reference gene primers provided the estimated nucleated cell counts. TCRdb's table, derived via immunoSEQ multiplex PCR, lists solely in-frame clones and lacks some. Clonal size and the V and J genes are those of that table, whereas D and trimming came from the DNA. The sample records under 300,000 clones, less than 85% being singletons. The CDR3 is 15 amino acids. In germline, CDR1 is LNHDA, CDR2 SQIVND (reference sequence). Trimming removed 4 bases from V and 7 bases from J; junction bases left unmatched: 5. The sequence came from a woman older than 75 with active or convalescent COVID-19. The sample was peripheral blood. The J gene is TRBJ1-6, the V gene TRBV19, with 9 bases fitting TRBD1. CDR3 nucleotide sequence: TGTGCCAGTAGTAGTCCGGGACAGGGCAATTCACCCCTCCACTTT. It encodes CASSSPGQGNSPLHF. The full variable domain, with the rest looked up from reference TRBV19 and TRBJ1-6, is DGGITQSPKYLFRKEGQNVTLSCEQNLNHDAMYWYRQDPGQGLRLIYYSQIVNDFQKGDIAEGYSVSREKKESFPLTVTSAQKNPTAFYLCASSSPGQGNSPLHFGNGTRLTVT.